The 20 T cell receptor beta chains listed next were all sequenced from one sample in a study of Tregs in tolerant kidney transplant recipients. Some clones are missing from TCRdb's copy, which holds only in-frame ones; the method was immunoSEQ multiplex PCR. The sample records 60,000 to 65,000 clones, 98% being singletons. The material was Tregs from blood, obtained before the transplant. The origin of the receptors is a human donor who received a combined kidney and bone marrow transplant.

The chain combines TRBV28 with TRBJ1-5; TRBD1 matches at 8 bases. Germline V gene sequence: CDR1 MDHEN, CDR2 SYDVKM. V lost 5 bases to trimming and J lost 7 bases; unmatched junction nucleotides: 4. This CDR3 is built from 13 residues. The CDR3 DNA is TGTGCCAGCAGTACTGACAGGGGACAGCCCCAGCATTTT. Its protein is CASSTDRGQPQHF. The entire variable domain, with the rest obtained from reference TRBV28 and TRBJ1-5, is as follows: DVKVTQSSRYLVKRTGEKVFLECVQDMDHENMFWYRQDPGLGLRLIYFSYDVKMKEKGDIPEGYSVSREKKERFSLILESASTNQTSMYLCASSTDRGQPQHFGDGTRLSIL.

This rearrangement joins TRBV6-5 to TRBJ1-2; D possibly corresponds to TRBD1 (6 bases). The germline CDR1 and CDR2 sequences are MNHEY and SVGAGI. CDR3 length: 15 amino acids. V lost 4 bases and J 3 bases, leaving 15 bases between the germline ends. The CDR3 coding sequence is TGTGCCAGCAGTTCCGTCGCCACAGGGTACTATGGCTACACCTTC. Its protein is CASSSVATGYYGYTF.

In its sample, this clone was seen once. The chain has TRBV7-2 and TRBJ2-3; D is uncertain. Germline CDR1 and CDR2: SGHTA and FQGNSA. With 1 base removed from V and 1 base from J, the gap between germline ends came to 6 bases. The CDR3 length is 14 residues. The CDR3 DNA reads as TGTGCCAGCAGCTTAGTCTCGGGCACAGATACGCAGTATTTT. It translates to CASSLVSGTDTQYF.

CDR3 bases: TGCAGCGTTGGGAAGACAGGGGCATTATTCATGAACACTGAAGCTTTCTTT. Translated, it gives CSVGKTGALFMNTEAFF. J is TRBJ1-1 and V is TRBV29-1; 8 nucleotides match TRBD1. The V and J ends lost 4 bases and 0 bases, in that order; junction bases with no gene match: 13. The CDR3 loop spans 17 amino acids. From germline, CDR1 is SQVTM and CDR2 ANQGSEA.

V and J are TRBV27 and TRBJ2-7; 9 bases match TRBD2. The V and J ends lost 3 bases and 4 bases, in that order; junction bases with no gene match: 1. This CDR3 is built from 13 residues. CDR1 and CDR2 (germline): MNHEY, SMNVEV (reference sequence). The DNA of the CDR3 is TGTGCCAGCAGTTTTGCGGGGGGGTACGAGCAGTACTTC. Protein product: CASSFAGGYEQYF.

The V call is TRBV19, the J call TRBJ1-6; 9 nucleotides line up with TRBD1. Trimming at V came to 6 bases and at J to 10 bases, leaving 7 bases not matched to a gene. Germline-derived CDR1 and CDR2 are LNHDA and SQIVND (reference sequence). The CDR3 runs 14 residues. CDR3 DNA sequence: TGTGCCAGTAGCCGACAGGGGGTGTTCTCACCCCTCCACTTT. Translating gives CASSRQGVFSPLHF.

V gene TRBV6-5 combines with J gene TRBJ2-5, with D possibly TRBD2 on 7 matching bases. The germline gives CDR1 MNHEY, CDR2 SVGAGI. The CDR3 runs 15 residues. Trimming took off 5 bases at V and 2 bases at J, with 15 bases between the two ends. CDR3 region: CASSPRGGGQETQYF. CDR3 DNA sequence: TGTGCCAGCAGTCCTCGAGGGGGGGGGCAAGAGACCCAGTACTTC.

This sequence joins TRBV20-1 and TRBJ2-7, with 7 positions matching TRBD2. The trim removed 5 bases at V and 6 bases at J, leaving 4 bases unmatched. CDR3 size: 11 residues. The germline CDR1 and CDR2 sequences are DFQATT and SNEGSKA (reference sequence). CDR3 sequence: CSASGTTEQYF. As DNA, the CDR3 is TGCAGTGCTTCCGGGACTACCGAGCAGTACTTC.

V gene TRBV5-1 combines with J gene TRBJ2-1, with D possibly TRBD1 on 5 matching bases. Looked up from germline, CDR1 is SGHRS and CDR2 is YFSETQ. There are 18 residues in the CDR3. Trimming shortened V by 2 bases and J by 2 bases, and 20 bases separated the two germline ends. Written as DNA, the CDR3 is TGCGCCAGCAGCTTTACGGGTGGGGCGGTTGGCCCCTACAATGAGCAGTTCTTC. This gives the protein CASSFTGGAVGPYNEQFF.

The V call is TRBV6-5, the J call TRBJ2-7; 11 bases match TRBD2. Per the germline V gene, CDR1 is MNHEY and CDR2 is SVGAGI. The ends lost 5 bases at V and 0 bases at J; junction bases unmatched: 3. The CDR3 has 15 amino acids. The CDR3 region is CASSPGTSGSYEQYF. In DNA form, the CDR3 reads TGTGCCAGCAGTCCCGGGACTAGCGGCTCCTACGAGCAGTACTTC.

The CDR3 loop reads CASRFSYGYTF. CDR3 sequence (DNA): TGTGCCAGCAGATTTAGTTATGGCTACACCTTC. This chain links TRBV7-2 with TRBJ1-2; D not resolved. CDR1 is SGHTA, CDR2 FQGNSA, per germline. Trimming left V 6 bases short and J 5 bases short, with 7 bases between. The CDR3 contains 11 residues.

The DNA for the CDR3 is TGTGCCAGCTCACCATGGGGGGGCTACGAGCAGTACTTC. Its protein product is CASSPWGGYEQYF. This chain links TRBV18 with TRBJ2-7, with TRBD2 matching 7 bases. Germline assignment: CDR1 KGHSH and CDR2 LQKENI. The length of the CDR3 is 13 residues. The V segment lost 2 bases and the J segment 3 bases; nucleotides outside the gene matches: 1.

CDR3 DNA: TGTGCCAGCACAGACAGGCCTTATAATTCACCCCTCCACTTT. Translated, it gives CASTDRPYNSPLHF. V gene TRBV28 combines with J gene TRBJ1-6, with D possibly TRBD1 on 6 matching bases. The CDR3 consists of 14 residues. From germline, CDR1 is MDHEN and CDR2 SYDVKM. Between the trimmed V and J ends, which lost 7 bases and 4 bases, there was a span of 11 bases.

The J gene is TRBJ2-3, the V gene TRBV11-3; no firm D call. Trimming pared 5 bases from V and 2 bases from J, leaving 8 bases between. This CDR3 region has 13 residues. Per the germline V gene, CDR1 is SGHNT and CDR2 is YENEEA. CDR3: CASSPHPTDTQYF. CDR3 DNA sequence: TGTGCCAGCAGCCCACACCCCACAGATACGCAGTATTTT.

The V gene is TRBV18, the J gene TRBJ1-4; D remains ambiguous. Trimming left V 3 bases short and J 0 bases short, with 8 bases between. Germline CDR1 is KGHSH and CDR2 is LQKENI. This CDR3 has 15 residues. CDR3 amino acids: CASSPGGSTNEKLFF. The DNA for the CDR3 is TGTGCCAGCTCACCTGGCGGATCAACTAATGAAAAACTGTTTTTT.

The chain joins TRBV18 to TRBJ2-3, with TRBD2 identical over 9 bases. The CDR3 consists of 21 residues. Germline V gene data show CDR1 as KGHSH and CDR2 as LQKENI. The ends lost 4 bases at V and 5 bases at J; junction bases unmatched: 25. Written as DNA, the CDR3 is TGTGCCAGCTCACTCCGCCGTGGGTACCCGGGGACTAGCCGGTTCTTAGATACGCAGTATTTT. It translates to CASSLRRGYPGTSRFLDTQYF.

The chain joins TRBV18 to TRBJ2-1; D may be TRBD2 (5 bases). The CDR3 is made up of 15 amino acids. The V end was cut by 1 base, the J end by 10 bases, with 17 bases between. CDR1 is KGHSH, CDR2 LQKENI, per germline. CDR3 coding DNA: TGTGCCAGCTCACCACGATGGGCCAGAGGAGGCGAGCAGTTCTTC. It translates to CASSPRWARGGEQFF.

V usage is TRBV6-6 and J usage is TRBJ1-6; D gene unclear. The CDR3 covers 16 residues. Germline values: CDR1 MNHNY, CDR2 SVGAGI (reference sequence). Trimming pared 0 bases from V and 7 bases from J, leaving 13 bases between. The CDR3 DNA follows: TGTGCCAGCAGTTACTCGCGAGTTGGACTCAATTCACCCCTCCACTTT. It yields the protein CASSYSRVGLNSPLHF.

This chain uses TRBV7-3 with TRBJ2-2, with a possible D match to TRBD2 (5 bases). The V and J ends lost 5 bases and 5 bases respectively, with 12 bases between them. Germline V lookup: CDR1 SGHTA, CDR2 FQGTGA. The CDR3 is made up of 14 amino acids. Here the CDR3 DNA reads TGTGCCAGCAGCCCCATCGGGGTAACCGGGGAGCTGTTTTTT. This translates into CASSPIGVTGELFF.

V is TRBV29-1 and J is TRBJ2-1; tentatively, D is TRBD1 (6 bases). The length of the CDR3 is 13 residues. The V gene's germline CDR1 is SQVTM and CDR2 ANQGSEA. With 3 bases removed from V and 8 bases from J, the gap between germline ends came to 14 bases. CDR3 coding DNA: TGCAGCGTTGACATGTACAGGGCCCATGAGCAGTTCTTC. Its translation: CSVDMYRAHEQFF.